The 32 T cell receptor beta chains presented below share a single source sample, sequenced in a study of shared clonotypes between healthy human individuals (dated by TCRdb to about 2020). The library relied on the immunoSEQ multiplex PCR assay. TCRdb carries this immuneACCESS record with in-frame sequences only. Its versions omit some clonotypes, under half of them owing to an unresolved V gene in the studies checked, with the rest unexplained. The sample includes 2 million to 2.5 million clones, with less than 95% observed a single time. The ten top clones hold approximately 0.39% of the sample. The sequenced sample was naive CD4+ T cells from PBMCs. The cell subset or site tag for this specimen amounts to: CD45RA+ positively selected. These receptors were collected from a man aged 18-30 years in good health. Some clones in this sample may be carry-over from other donors' samples.

The chain couples TRBV10-3 to TRBJ2-1; 15 nucleotides match TRBD2. The J segment lost 10 bases and the V segment lost 9 bases, leaving 1 base of the junction unmatched. This CDR3 contains 12 residues. Germline V lookup: CDR1 ENHRY, CDR2 SYGVKD. The CDR3 here is CAMGTSGREQFF. CDR3 sequence (DNA): TGTGCCATGGGGACTAGCGGGAGGGAGCAGTTCTTC.

This rearrangement joins TRBV6-1 to TRBJ1-5; D is ambiguous. V lost 2 bases and J 11 bases, leaving 13 bases between the germline ends. The CDR3 length is 13 residues. CDR1 is MNHNS, CDR2 SASEGT, per germline. CDR3 loop: CASSERPVDTQHF. The CDR3 bases are TGTGCCAGCAGTGAACGGCCGGTAGATACCCAGCATTTT.

The chain joins TRBV7-9 to TRBJ2-1; D not resolved. The CDR3 is 14 amino acids. V lost 4 bases and J 7 bases, leaving 14 bases between the germline ends. CDR1 is SEHNR and CDR2 is FQNEAQ in the germline V gene (reference sequence). The CDR3 reads CASSSSSAPNEQFF. The CDR3 nucleotides read TGTGCCAGCAGCTCCTCCAGCGCCCCAAATGAGCAGTTCTTC.

The V gene is TRBV2, the J gene TRBJ2-1; D call uncertain. CDR1 and CDR2 (germline): SNHLY, FYNNEI. V was pared by 3 bases and J by 7 bases, with 4 bases between. The CDR3 consists of 11 residues. The chain's CDR3 is CASSEENEQFF. Here the CDR3 DNA reads TGTGCCAGCAGTGAGGAAAATGAGCAGTTCTTC.

This clone was seen just once. The V gene is TRBV29-1, the J gene TRBJ1-2, with D unresolved. This CDR3 has 13 residues. The germline V and J ends were trimmed by 5 bases and 8 bases, with 18 bases remaining between them. CDR1 and CDR2 from the germline V gene are SQVTM and ANQGSEA. The CDR3 DNA reads TGCAGCGTTCGTACGGACCCACGAGAGGGCTACACCTTC. This encodes CSVRTDPREGYTF.

The chain uses TRBV14 and TRBJ1-2; maybe TRBD1 (6 bases). The germline V and J ends were trimmed by 1 base and 3 bases, with 18 bases remaining between them. The germline CDR1 and CDR2 sequences are SGHDN and FVKESK. The CDR3 has 17 residues. CDR3 nucleotide sequence: TGTGCCAGCAGCCAAGGGGGCAGGGGACTGTCTGACTATGGCTACACCTTC. Its translation: CASSQGGRGLSDYGYTF.

This chain links TRBV5-8 with TRBJ2-3; a possible D gene is TRBD2 (5 bases). Germline V gene lookup returns CDR1 SGHTS and CDR2 YDEGEE. The CDR3 length is 17 residues. Trimming pared 0 bases from V and 2 bases from J, leaving 16 bases between. CDR3 DNA: TGTGCCAGCAGCTTGGCCCGCCGGGGTTTCTCCACAGATACGCAGTATTTT. It codes for CASSLARRGFSTDTQYF.

The chain employs TRBV9 and TRBJ2-3; D is perhaps TRBD1 (5 bases). The CDR3 runs 13 residues. Germline V gene sequence: CDR1 SGDLS, CDR2 YYNGEE. V lost 1 base and J 5 bases, leaving 8 bases between the germline ends. The CDR3 DNA sequence: TGTGCCAGCAGCGTAACAGGAGAAGATACGCAGTATTTT. The encoded protein is CASSVTGEDTQYF.

V usage is TRBV18 and J usage is TRBJ2-2; the D gene is possibly TRBD1 (6 bases). The length of the CDR3 is 14 residues. V gave up 6 bases and J gave up 2 bases, with 10 bases separating them. CDR1 is KGHSH, CDR2 LQKENI, per germline. As DNA, the CDR3 is TGTGCCAGCTCGGGGACAATAAACACCGGGGAGCTGTTTTTT. Amino acid sequence: CASSGTINTGELFF. Combining the CDR3 with reference TRBV18 and TRBJ2-2 gives the whole variable domain NAGVMQNPRHLVRRRGQEARLRCSPMKGHSHVYWYRQLPEEGLKFMVYLQKENIIDESGMPKERFSAEFPKEGPSILRIQQVVRGDSAAYFCASSGTINTGELFFGEGSRLTVL.

As to this clone: The sample carries other DNA sequences with the same CDR3. The chain combines TRBV10-3 with TRBJ1-2; the D is unclear. V dropped 0 bases and J dropped 3 bases, with 8 bases sitting between them. CDR3 length: 14 amino acids. Germline loops: CDR1 ENHRY, CDR2 SYGVKD. The CDR3 region has the DNA TGTGCCATCAGTGAGTCGTCCGGCGACTATGGCTACACCTTC. This encodes CAISESSGDYGYTF.

The chain has TRBV5-6 and TRBJ1-2; no clear D gene. V lost 2 bases to trimming and J lost 4 bases, with 6 bases between them. The CDR3 runs to 12 residues. From germline, CDR1 is SGHDT and CDR2 YYEEEE. The CDR3 sequence: CASSFRSYGYTF. DNA for the CDR3: TGTGCCAGCAGCTTCAGATCCTATGGCTACACCTTC.

A note on this clone: Different DNA sequences within this sample yield the same CDR3. The V and J genes are TRBV5-1 and TRBJ2-5; the D is unclear. The germline V and J ends were trimmed by 0 bases and 2 bases, with 11 bases remaining between them. The CDR3 is 15 amino acids. The germline CDR1 and CDR2 sequences are SGHRS and YFSETQ. Here the CDR3 reads CASSLVPGLQETQYF. The CDR3 DNA follows: TGCGCCAGCAGCTTGGTTCCGGGTTTACAAGAGACCCAGTACTTC.

The chain has TRBV20-1 and TRBJ1-2, with D perhaps TRBD1 (6 bases). This CDR3 spans 11 amino acids. Deletions cut 8 bases from V and 1 base from J, with 8 bases between. CDR1 and CDR2 (germline): DFQATT, SNEGSKA (reference sequence). The chain's CDR3 is CSWGRNYGYTF. CDR3 coding DNA: TGCAGTTGGGGGCGTAACTATGGCTACACCTTC.

This clone was detected only a few times. The chain recombines TRBV29-1 with TRBJ1-1, with unresolved D. Germline CDR1 is SQVTM and CDR2 is ANQGSEA. Deletions cut 6 bases from V and 5 bases from J, with 10 bases between. CDR3 length equals 11 residues. The DNA of the CDR3 is TGCAGCGTGAGGGCGGGGACTGAAGCTTTCTTT. Protein sequence: CSVRAGTEAFF.

The chain uses TRBV6-6 and TRBJ2-7; possible D gene TRBD2, 6 bases. From germline, CDR1 is MNHNY and CDR2 SVGAGI (reference sequence). V lost 2 bases and J 3 bases, leaving 11 bases between the germline ends. The CDR3 totals 14 residues. The CDR3 DNA is TGTGCCAGCAGTTACGGCCGGGGGATCTACGAGCAGTACTTC. This codes for CASSYGRGIYEQYF.

This chain links TRBV5-1 with TRBJ2-2; either TRBD1 or TRBD2 may fit D (5 bases each). Germline values: CDR1 SGHRS, CDR2 YFSETQ. This CDR3 is built from 16 residues. The V end was cut by 1 base, the J end by 0 bases, with 10 bases between. The CDR3 sequence: CASSLTGTSNTGELFF. Here the CDR3 DNA reads TGCGCCAGCAGCTTGACCGGGACGTCGAACACCGGGGAGCTGTTTTTT.

This clone was counted between two and nine times. V and J are TRBV29-1 and TRBJ1-2; 7 bases align to TRBD1. Germline V gene sequence: CDR1 SQVTM, CDR2 ANQGSEA. J gave up 4 bases and V 6 bases, and 8 bases lay outside the gene matches. The CDR3 length is 13 residues. CDR3 sequence: CSVMDRPGYGYTF. The CDR3 coding sequence is TGCAGCGTGATGGACAGGCCAGGCTATGGCTACACCTTC.

V gene TRBV2 combines with J gene TRBJ1-2; no definite D call. This CDR3 region has 15 residues. Germline CDR1 is SNHLY and CDR2 is FYNNEI. The germline V and J ends were trimmed by 0 bases and 4 bases, with 12 bases remaining between them. CDR3 DNA sequence: TGTGCCAGCAGTGAAGCGAGCCCGGGAGCCTATGGCTACACCTTC. This encodes CASSEASPGAYGYTF.

This clone has a single count. This sequence joins TRBV9 and TRBJ2-7; 8 nucleotides align to TRBD2. CDR3 size: 14 residues. Germline values: CDR1 SGDLS, CDR2 YYNGEE. Trimming removed 0 bases from V and 6 bases from J; junction bases left unmatched: 5. The CDR3 spells CASSVGTGGAEQYF. The CDR3 nucleotides read TGTGCCAGCAGCGTAGGAACGGGAGGGGCCGAGCAGTACTTC.

This chain joins TRBV18 and TRBJ2-1; 7 positions match TRBD2. The CDR3 totals 17 residues. Germline trimming cut 2 bases from V and 0 bases from J; bases unmatched to any gene: 7. Per germline, CDR1 KGHSH and CDR2 LQKENI. The CDR3 sequence is CASSPGASGSSYNEQFF. Written as DNA, the CDR3 is TGTGCCAGCTCACCAGGGGCTAGCGGAAGCTCCTACAATGAGCAGTTCTTC.

The rearrangement links TRBV19 to TRBJ1-2, with D perhaps matching TRBD1 (6 bases). This CDR3 contains 15 residues. With 0 bases removed from V and 3 bases from J, the gap between germline ends came to 11 bases. Looked up from germline, CDR1 is LNHDA and CDR2 is SQIVND (reference sequence). The chain's CDR3 is CASSIESGADYGYTF. The CDR3 nucleotides are TGTGCCAGTAGTATAGAGTCAGGGGCGGACTATGGCTACACCTTC.

The chain joins TRBV6-1 to TRBJ2-7, with TRBD1 matching over 8 bases. The CDR3 covers 15 residues. Losses at the gene ends were 1 base for V and 6 bases for J; bases not matched to a gene: 8. The V gene's germline CDR1 is MNHNS and CDR2 SASEGT. CDR3 coding DNA: TGTGCCAGCAGTGAAGGGGACAGGCCGGGGTGCGAGCAGTACTTC. This sequence encodes CASSEGDRPGCEQYF.

Details on this clone: This specimen includes other DNA sequences encoding the same CDR3. The chain joins TRBV7-2 to TRBJ2-1, with D uncertain. Germline V gives CDR1 SGHTA, CDR2 FQGNSA. The V end was cut by 3 bases, the J end by 4 bases, with 4 bases between. This CDR3 has 12 residues. The CDR3 is CASSFTYNEQFF. The CDR3 DNA reads as TGTGCCAGCAGCTTCACATACAATGAGCAGTTCTTC. The whole variable domain, remainder taken from reference TRBV7-2 and TRBJ2-1, is GAGVSQSPSNKVTEKGKDVELRCDPISGHTALYWYRQSLGQGLEFLIYFQGNSAPDKSGLPSDRFSAERTGGSVSTLTIQRTQQEDSAVYLCASSFTYNEQFFGPGTRLTVL.

The chain recombines TRBV5-1 with TRBJ2-3; TRBD1 matches at 8 bases. The CDR3 runs to 14 residues. J was trimmed by 1 base and V by 7 bases; bases with no gene match: 5. Germline V gene lookup returns CDR1 SGHRS and CDR2 YFSETQ. The DNA of the CDR3 is TGCGCCAGCGCGACAGGGGATGGCACAGATACGCAGTATTTT. Amino acids: CASATGDGTDTQYF.

The chain recombines TRBV2 with TRBJ2-1; TRBD2 aligns across 8 bases. Trimming at V came to 7 bases and at J to 3 bases, leaving 8 bases not matched to a gene. Per germline, CDR1 SNHLY and CDR2 FYNNEI. This CDR3 has 15 amino acids. CDR3 in amino acids: CASKSSGPIYNEQFF. The CDR3 DNA is TGTGCCAGCAAGTCTAGCGGGCCCATCTACAATGAGCAGTTCTTC.

The table lists this clone with a count of one. This chain links TRBV19 with TRBJ2-7; D gene uncertain. Germline assignment: CDR1 LNHDA and CDR2 SQIVND (reference sequence). The CDR3 spans 16 residues. V was clipped by 3 bases and J by 0 bases, with 15 bases between them. The CDR3 coding sequence is TGTGCCAGTAGTATGGATGTGCAGAGCCTCTCCTACGAGCAGTACTTC. Translated: CASSMDVQSLSYEQYF.

The V call is TRBV5-1, the J call TRBJ2-7, with D perhaps given as TRBD1 or TRBD2 (5 bases each). Germline-derived CDR1 and CDR2 are SGHRS and YFSETQ. The CDR3 length is 15 residues. V lost 0 bases to trimming and J lost 5 bases, with 15 bases between them. CDR3 nucleotide sequence: TGCGCCAGCAGCTTGGGAGGGACGGGGCCTAACGAGCAGTACTTC. Translating gives CASSLGGTGPNEQYF.

The chain has TRBV19 and TRBJ1-2; D unresolved. Germline V gives CDR1 LNHDA, CDR2 SQIVND (reference sequence). V lost 4 bases to trimming and J lost 0 bases, with 9 bases between them. The CDR3 is 14 residues long. The CDR3 here is CASSTNSANYGYTF. The CDR3, as DNA: TGTGCCAGTAGTACGAATAGCGCTAACTATGGCTACACCTTC.

This rearrangement joins TRBV15 to TRBJ1-3, with D uncertain. The CDR3 runs 14 residues. Germline assignment: CDR1 LNHNV and CDR2 YYDKDF (reference sequence). V lost 0 bases and J 4 bases, leaving 7 bases between the germline ends. The CDR3 is CATSRDQTGNTIYF. The DNA for the CDR3 is TGTGCCACCAGCAGAGATCAGACCGGAAACACCATATATTTT. Based on the CDR3 plus reference TRBV15 and TRBJ1-3, the full variable domain is DAMVIQNPRYQVTQFGKPVTLSCSQTLNHNVMYWYQQKSSQAPKLLFHYYDKDFNNEADTPDNFQSRRPNTSFCFLDIRSPGLGDTAMYLCATSRDQTGNTIYFGEGSWLTVV.

This chain links TRBV5-1 with TRBJ2-3, with 11 bases lining up with TRBD2. Germline trimming cut 0 bases from V and 6 bases from J; bases unmatched to any gene: 3. The germline CDR1 and CDR2 sequences are SGHRS and YFSETQ. CDR3 size: 15 residues. CDR3 sequence (DNA): TGCGCCAGCAGCTTGGGACTAGCGGGACTGGATACGCAGTATTTT. This translates into CASSLGLAGLDTQYF.

The chain couples TRBV30 to TRBJ1-1; D call uncertain. In germline, CDR1 is GTSNPN, CDR2 SVGIG (reference sequence). The ends were cut back, 0 bases at V and 1 base at J, with 9 bases in the middle. The CDR3 runs 14 residues. In DNA, the CDR3 is TGTGCCTGGAGTGTACTTTTGTGGAACACTGAAGCTTTCTTT. It encodes CAWSVLLWNTEAFF.

The genes are TRBV21-1 and TRBJ2-2; no DNA check was done on the table's D call, TRBD1. TRBV21-1 is given as a pseudogene. This CDR3 has 18 amino acids. The CDR3 DNA follows: TGTGCCAGCACTCCCGGGACAGGGGATGCGGGAGTCACCGGGGAGCTGTTTTTT. Protein product: CASTPGTGDAGVTGELFF.